Reported below is one T cell receptor (beta chain). Its antigen is not identified. Together with a sample-barcoded 5' primer, a J-beta primer mix was included in a second PCR lasting about 6 to 11 cycles. TCRdb called the 5' RACE reads again in MiXCR, with one record for every CDR3 protein. The sample contains roughly 860,000 distinct CDR3 sequences, under 80% of which appear only once. Looked up from germline, CDR1 is SGHTA and CDR2 is FQGTGA. This CDR3 is built from 16 residues. With V trimmed by 4 bases and J by 8 bases, 13 bases remained unmatched. These data are taken from a study of blood T cells in healthy people across ages. The study's findings and limits: Compared with aged donors, long-lived donors showed fewer expanded clones, suggesting selection. While age rose, TCR beta diversity per million T cells dropped in a roughly linear way. Naive and antigen-experienced cells were not separated, limiting conclusive comparison.

The receptor was derived from a man younger than 45 in good health. The J gene is TRBJ2-1, the V gene TRBV7-3; 8 bases align to TRBD1. The sequencing sample was made of blood. This CDR3 reads CASSSTGAGGWDEQFF. In DNA form, the CDR3 reads TGTGCCAGCAGCTCCACGGGGGCAGGGGGCTGGGATGAGCAGTTCTTC.